This passage covers 20 T cell receptor beta chains from one sample sequenced in a study of blood T cell repertoires in COVID-19. Using immunoSEQ multiplex PCR, the repertoire was profiled, and TCRdb retains in-frame clones only, with some absent. Here the sample spans about 170,000 clones, about 79% being singletons. Input material: PBMCs or T cells enriched from blood (not recorded which). These receptors were collected from a man in his forties or fifties who had recovered from COVID-19.

In this sample, this clone turned up a few times. V gene TRBV7-6 combines with J gene TRBJ2-2; 9 nucleotides agree with TRBD1. Losses at the gene ends were 5 bases for V and 4 bases for J; bases not matched to a gene: 14. The germline V gene encodes CDR1 SGHVS and CDR2 FNYEAQ. The CDR3 runs to 18 residues. DNA of the CDR3: TGTGCCAGCAGCGGAGGGGACAGGGTCGTCATAGGCACCGGGGAGCTGTTTTTT. Encoded protein: CASSGGDRVVIGTGELFF.

This clone showed up just once. This sequence joins TRBV13 and TRBJ1-2; D remains ambiguous. CDR1 PRHDT and CDR2 FYEKMQ come from the germline V gene (reference sequence). This CDR3 contains 13 residues. V shed 5 bases and J shed 3 bases, with 10 bases lying between them. DNA for the CDR3: TGTGCCAGCAGCCGAAAAACAGACTATGGCTACACCTTC. Translated, it gives CASSRKTDYGYTF.

In its sample, this clone was seen a few times. This sequence joins TRBV4-1 and TRBJ1-2; D is perhaps TRBD1 (5 bases). Germline V gene lookup returns CDR1 MGHRA and CDR2 YSYEKL. V lost 0 bases to trimming and J lost 2 bases, with 16 bases between them. The CDR3 sequence is 17 residues long. CDR3 nucleotides: TGCGCCAGCAGCCAAGAGCCCAGGGCCGAAAAGAACTATGGCTACACCTTC. Translating it yields CASSQEPRAEKNYGYTF.

This chain links TRBV19 with TRBJ1-5, with TRBD1 identical over 7 bases. The CDR3 totals 15 residues. The junction had 15 bases not matched to a gene; V was cut back by 7 bases and J by 9 bases. Germline CDR1 is LNHDA and CDR2 is SQIVND (reference sequence). CDR3 in DNA: TGTGCCAGTATCGATGGAGGGGGCGGCCGTAGGCCCCAGCATTTT. Amino acids: CASIDGGGGRRPQHF. The whole variable domain, filled in from reference TRBV19 and TRBJ1-5, reads DGGITQSPKYLFRKEGQNVTLSCEQNLNHDAMYWYRQDPGQGLRLIYYSQIVNDFQKGDIAEGYSVSREKKESFPLTVTSAQKNPTAFYLCASIDGGGGRRPQHFGDGTRLSIL.

J is TRBJ1-6 and V is TRBV30; 7 bases align to TRBD1. Per the germline V gene, CDR1 is GTSNPN and CDR2 is SVGIG (reference sequence). Trimming cost V 3 bases and J 2 bases; bases outside gene matches: 10. The length of the CDR3 is 17 residues. In DNA, the CDR3 is TGTGCCTGGAGGATAGGAGGGGGCTATCCCTATAATTCACCCCTCCACTTT. Translating it yields CAWRIGGGYPYNSPLHF.

The chain employs TRBV29-1 and TRBJ1-2; D is unresolved. Trimming shortened V by 3 bases and J by 2 bases, and 10 bases separated the two germline ends. CDR3 length: 13 amino acids. The germline V gene has CDR1 SQVTM and CDR2 ANQGSEA. CDR3 sequence reads: CSVEGRLNYGYTF. CDR3 sequence (DNA): TGCAGCGTTGAGGGCAGGCTGAACTATGGCTACACCTTC.

The chain uses TRBV24-1 and TRBJ2-1; TRBD1 matches at 9 bases. The junction had 14 bases not matched to a gene; V was cut back by 3 bases and J by 12 bases. Per the germline V gene, CDR1 is KGHDR and CDR2 is SFDVKD. This CDR3 contains 16 residues. CDR3: CATSDVSGTGIIGQFF. The CDR3 bases are TGTGCCACCAGTGATGTCTCCGGGACAGGGATAATTGGGCAGTTCTTC.

The CDR3 DNA reads as TGTGCCAGCAGTTCACCGGGATTAAGGGAAGAGACCCAGTACTTC. It translates to CASSSPGLREETQYF. The chain links TRBV27 to TRBJ2-5; a possible D gene is TRBD2 (5 bases). CDR1 and CDR2 (germline): MNHEY, SMNVEV (reference sequence). CDR3 length: 15 amino acids. V was shortened by 4 bases and J by 3 bases, with 15 bases between the two germline ends.

This chain connects TRBV7-2 to TRBJ1-2; 7 nucleotides align to TRBD1. The CDR3 length is 15 residues. Germline loops: CDR1 SGHTA, CDR2 FQGNSA. V shed 2 bases, J shed 11 bases, and the junction held 14 bases outside the gene matches. CDR3 loop: CASSLSLGQSPLYTF. Here the CDR3 DNA reads TGTGCCAGCAGCTTATCCTTGGGACAGAGCCCTTTATACACCTTC.

The chain combines TRBV18 with TRBJ1-1; no definite D call. CDR1 and CDR2 from the germline V gene are KGHSH and LQKENI. The CDR3 sequence is 13 residues long. V lost 6 bases, J lost 0 bases, and 8 bases lay in between. CDR3 amino acids: CASSTGMNTEAFF. The DNA for the CDR3 is TGTGCCAGCTCCACCGGTATGAACACTGAAGCTTTCTTT.

The V call is TRBV30, the J call TRBJ1-2, with D perhaps TRBD1 (6 bases). Germline V gene data show CDR1 as GTSNPN and CDR2 as SVGIG (reference sequence). Trimming pared 8 bases from V and 4 bases from J, leaving 17 bases between. The CDR3 totals 13 residues. The CDR3 region is CATRQALFYGYTF. The CDR3 bases are TGTGCCACACGACAGGCCCTCTTCTATGGCTACACCTTC.

This clone was counted between two and nine times. V is TRBV3-1 (or the pseudogene TRBV3-2) and J is TRBJ1-6; TRBD1 might be the D (5 bases). The V and J ends lost 1 base and 8 bases respectively, with 9 bases between them. This CDR3 region has 14 residues. CDR1 is LGHDT, CDR2 YNNKEL, per germline (reference sequence). CDR3 nucleotides: TGTGCCAGCAGCCAAGTGGGGGGAGATTCACCCCTCCACTTT. Translation gives CASSQVGGDSPLHF.

V gene TRBV5-4 combines with J gene TRBJ2-3, with D possibly TRBD1 on 6 matching bases. Germline assignment: CDR1 SGHNT and CDR2 YYREEE (reference sequence). V shed 3 bases and J shed 4 bases, with 21 bases lying between them. CDR3 size: 17 residues. The CDR3 nucleotides are TGTGCCAGCAGCTCCCGGCTAGGGGGTTTTTTAGCAGATACGCAGTATTTT. It encodes CASSSRLGGFLADTQYF.

J is TRBJ1-3 and V is TRBV7-9; D not resolved. Germline V lookup: CDR1 SEHNR, CDR2 FQNEAQ (reference sequence). Deletions cut 6 bases from V and 1 base from J, with 19 bases between. The CDR3 runs 17 residues. The CDR3 bases are TGTGCCAGCAGACCCTCCCGTATCAGGAGGTCTGGAAACACCATATATTTT. Its protein is CASRPSRIRRSGNTIYF.

The chain carries TRBV19 and TRBJ1-3, with no clear D. CDR1 is LNHDA and CDR2 is SQIVND in the germline V gene (reference sequence). Trimming took 5 bases from V and 1 from J, leaving 12 bases between them. The length of the CDR3 is 15 residues. The CDR3 nucleotides read TGTGCCAGTAGTCGTATCGTCGGTTCTGGAAACACCATATATTTT. Protein sequence: CASSRIVGSGNTIYF. The whole variable domain, remainder taken from reference TRBV19 and TRBJ1-3, is DGGITQSPKYLFRKEGQNVTLSCEQNLNHDAMYWYRQDPGQGLRLIYYSQIVNDFQKGDIAEGYSVSREKKESFPLTVTSAQKNPTAFYLCASSRIVGSGNTIYFGEGSWLTVV.

The chain combines TRBV6-5 with TRBJ2-7; 9 bases align to TRBD1. Germline loops: CDR1 MNHEY, CDR2 SVGAGI. This CDR3 spans 13 amino acids. Trimming cost V 2 bases and J 6 bases; bases outside gene matches: 2. DNA for the CDR3: TGTGCCAGCAGTTACAACAGGGGGCGCGAGCAGTACTTC. Its translation: CASSYNRGREQYF.

The chain carries TRBV25-1 and TRBJ2-5; TRBD1 might be the D (6 bases). V dropped 6 bases and J dropped 4 bases, with 18 bases sitting between them. From germline, CDR1 is MGHDK and CDR2 SYGVNS. CDR3 size: 15 residues. CDR3 amino acids: CASRPSGAYRETQYF. Written as DNA, the CDR3 is TGTGCCAGCAGACCCTCAGGGGCTTATCGAGAGACCCAGTACTTC. Together with reference TRBV25-1 and TRBJ2-5, the CDR3 gives the full variable domain: EADIYQTPRYLVIGTGKKITLECSQTMGHDKMYWYQQDPGMELHLIHYSYGVNSTEKGDLSSESTVSRIRTEHFPLTLESARPSHTSQYLCASRPSGAYRETQYFGPGTRLLVL.

The chain uses TRBV19 and TRBJ1-3; 10 positions agree with TRBD1. This CDR3 has 15 residues. Per the germline V gene, CDR1 is LNHDA and CDR2 is SQIVND (reference sequence). The V gene end was trimmed by 6 bases and the J gene end by 8 bases; junction bases not matched to a gene: 10. The CDR3 is CASRRQGASADTIYF. CDR3 DNA sequence: TGTGCCAGTAGGAGACAGGGGGCAAGTGCTGACACCATATATTTT.

The gene calls are TRBV28 and TRBJ1-1, with TRBD1 as a possible D gene (6 bases). V was cut by 2 bases and J by 11 bases, with 21 bases left in between. CDR1 and CDR2 from the germline V gene are MDHEN and SYDVKM. The CDR3 totals 15 residues. DNA for the CDR3: TGTGCCAGCAGTTTACGACAGGTCCCGCCAAAGGGGGCTTTCTTT. The encoded protein is CASSLRQVPPKGAFF.

The chain couples TRBV5-6 to TRBJ1-2, with D perhaps matching TRBD1 (5 bases). V lost 0 bases, J lost 0 bases, and 6 bases lay in between. CDR3 size: 14 residues. Germline-derived CDR1 and CDR2 are SGHDT and YYEEEE. CDR3 region: CASSLVTANYGYTF. The CDR3 DNA is TGTGCCAGCAGCTTGGTGACAGCTAACTATGGCTACACCTTC.